This T cell receptor (beta chain) is from a study of human T cells and chemical hapten exposure. The table lists this clonotype with a few counts. Its antigen is still unknown. Time point in this sample: pre-sensitization, week 0. The treatment was: therapeutic diphenylcyclopropenone sensitization with weekly scalp DPC. At every patch-test visit, blood was drawn before the patch test was applied. Study conclusions and caveats: Expanded TCRs were compared with controls, and the expanded TCRs formed significantly more large CDR3 similarity clusters.

Germline lookup yields CDR1 SGHTA and CDR2 FQGNSA. V shed 5 bases and J shed 5 bases, with 9 bases lying between them. The CDR3 runs to 12 residues. Each CDR3 protein gets one entry after TCRdb re-called the RACE reads with MiXCR. The sample includes 300,000 to 450,000 distinct CDR3 sequences, approximately 5% seen only once; the top ten take around 8%. The chain combines TRBV7-2 with TRBJ1-2; a weak D match, TRBD1 (6 bases). The receptor comes from a woman under 30 with alopecia areata. Some clones in this sample may be carry-over from other donors' samples. The starting material was whole blood, obtained in connection with sensitization to the hapten diphenylcyclopropenone (DPC). The CDR3 sequence is CASSRGRYGYTF. CDR3 DNA sequence: TGTGCCAGCAGCAGGGGGAGGTATGGCTACACCTTC.